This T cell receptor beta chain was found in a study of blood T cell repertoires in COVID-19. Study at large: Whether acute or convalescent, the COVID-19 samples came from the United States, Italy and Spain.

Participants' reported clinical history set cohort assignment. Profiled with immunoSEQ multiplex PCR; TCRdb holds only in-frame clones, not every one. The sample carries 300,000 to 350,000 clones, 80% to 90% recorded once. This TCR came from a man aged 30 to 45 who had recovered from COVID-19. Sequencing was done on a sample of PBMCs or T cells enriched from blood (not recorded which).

The CDR3 loop reads CAGHLQGRPSYEQYF. CDR3 nucleotides: TGTGCCGGCCACCTACAGGGTCGGCCCTCCTACGAGCAGTACTTC. The chain links TRBV30 to TRBJ2-7, with a possible D match to TRBD1 (6 bases). The V gene lost 8 bases and the J gene lost 0 bases, with 20 bases spanning the gap. The CDR3 is 15 residues long. Germline CDR1 and CDR2: GTSNPN and SVGIG (reference sequence).